Below are 7 T cell receptor beta chains sequenced from a single sample in a study of PD-1 blockade in classical Hodgkin lymphoma. Libraries were prepared by immunoSEQ multiplex PCR; TCRdb keeps only in-frame clonotypes and omits some of them. The sample records over 6,500 clones, 70% to 80% being singletons. Indicated time point: cycle 4 day 1 (C4D1), after 5 to 7 weeks of nivolumab. Following autologous stem cell transplantation, relapse occurred in every patient, and exposure to brentuximab vedotin varied. The input for sequencing was peripheral blood mononuclear cells (PBMCs), taken before the fourth cycle of nivolumab. These TCRs come from a human donor with classical Hodgkin lymphoma.

The V and J genes are TRBV2 and TRBJ2-3; the D gene is possibly TRBD1 (6 bases). V lost 10 bases and J 3 bases, leaving 17 bases between the germline ends. Germline CDR1 reads SNHLY; CDR2 reads FYNNEI. The CDR3 consists of 14 residues. In DNA form, the CDR3 reads TGTGCCACCCGAGGGGGAACACAGACAGATACGCAGTATTTT. The encoded protein is CATRGGTQTDTQYF.

The chain recombines TRBV20-1 with TRBJ2-3; no firm D call. The ends were cut back, 6 bases at V and 4 bases at J, with 8 bases in the middle. Germline assignment: CDR1 DFQATT and CDR2 SNEGSKA (reference sequence). The CDR3 has 11 amino acids. This chain's CDR3 is CSAGLSDTQYF. CDR3 in DNA: TGCAGTGCGGGCCTCTCAGATACGCAGTATTTT.

The J gene is TRBJ1-3, the V gene TRBV18; tentative D call: TRBD1 (5 bases). The V and J ends lost 4 bases and 4 bases respectively, with 11 bases between them. The length of the CDR3 is 14 residues. CDR1 is KGHSH and CDR2 is LQKENI in the germline V gene. The CDR3 nucleotides read TGTGCCAGCTCACTATACGACAGAGGAAACACCATATATTTT. Translation: CASSLYDRGNTIYF. The entire variable domain, with the rest obtained from reference TRBV18 and TRBJ1-3, is as follows: NAGVMQNPRHLVRRRGQEARLRCSPMKGHSHVYWYRQLPEEGLKFMVYLQKENIIDESGMPKERFSAEFPKEGPSILRIQQVVRGDSAAYFCASSLYDRGNTIYFGEGSWLTVV.

The chain employs TRBV5-6 and TRBJ2-5, with 9 nucleotides matching TRBD1. The CDR3 has 14 residues. The ends lost 2 bases at V and 3 bases at J; junction bases unmatched: 2. Germline loops: CDR1 SGHDT, CDR2 YYEEEE. CDR3 sequence (DNA): TGTGCCAGCAGCTTCGACAGGGGGGAAGAGACCCAGTACTTC. It codes for CASSFDRGEETQYF.

The chain recombines TRBV13 with TRBJ2-7, with 7 bases identical to TRBD1. Germline CDR1 reads PRHDT; CDR2 reads FYEKMQ (reference sequence). The CDR3 consists of 16 residues. Losses at the gene ends were 0 bases for V and 0 bases for J; bases not matched to a gene: 5. CDR3 amino acids: CASSLGLRDSSYEQYF. The CDR3 nucleotides read TGTGCCAGCAGCTTAGGCCTGAGGGACAGCTCCTACGAGCAGTACTTC.

The J gene is TRBJ1-1, the V gene TRBV6-5; D might be TRBD1 (6 bases). Per germline, CDR1 MNHEY and CDR2 SVGAGI. The ends were cut back, 3 bases at V and 6 bases at J, with 8 bases in the middle. The CDR3 runs to 12 residues. The CDR3, as DNA: TGTGCCAGCAGTTATAGGGGGTCTGAAGCTTTCTTT. This sequence encodes CASSYRGSEAFF.

The J gene is TRBJ2-3, the V gene TRBV14; D not resolved. The germline V and J ends were trimmed by 5 bases and 6 bases, with 12 bases remaining between them. In germline, CDR1 is SGHDN, CDR2 FVKESK. This CDR3 contains 13 residues. CDR3 sequence (DNA): TGTGCCAGCAGCATTTCCCCTCTGGATACGCAGTATTTT. Amino acid sequence: CASSISPLDTQYF.